Presented here are 20 T cell receptor beta chains from one specimen sequenced in a study of T-cell memory formation after mild COVID-19. TCRdb reanalysed the 5' RACE reads using MiXCR and keeps one entry per CDR3 protein. The sample includes roughly 280,000 distinct CDR3 sequences, roughly 8.2% of them seen just once. Material for sequencing was PBMCs or a T cell subset sorted from them (not recorded which). The receptors come from a man aged 18 to 30 who had mild COVID-19 (a few samples of this study predate the infection). Cell type and time point are not known.

This clonotype was seen only a few times. The chain employs TRBV2 and TRBJ2-7; 7 bases are a match to TRBD2. This CDR3 comprises 13 residues. V shed 6 bases and J 2 bases; nucleotides not matched to a gene: 4. Germline V gene data show CDR1 as SNHLY and CDR2 as FYNNEI. The CDR3 sequence is CASRVAGTYEQYF. CDR3 sequence (DNA): TGTGCCAGCAGGGTAGCGGGTACCTACGAGCAGTACTTC.

This clonotype was picked up a small number of times. The rearrangement links TRBV6-2 or TRBV6-3 to TRBJ2-5; D unclear. Germline loops: CDR1 MNHEY, CDR2 SVGEGT. The CDR3 sequence is 16 residues long. Trimming shortened V by 2 bases and J by 2 bases, and 15 bases separated the two germline ends. CDR3 nucleotides: TGTGCCAGCAGTTACGAAAGGGATCCGCGGCAAGAGACCCAGTACTTC. It codes for CASSYERDPRQETQYF.

The chain couples TRBV4-1 to TRBJ1-5; 8 positions agree with TRBD1. The junction had 4 bases not matched to a gene; V was cut back by 0 bases and J by 3 bases. The CDR3 has 16 amino acids. Germline V gene data show CDR1 as MGHRA and CDR2 as YSYEKL. The CDR3 DNA reads as TGCGCCAGCAGCCAAGAAGCAGGGGGCCACAATCAGCCCCAGCATTTT. This translates into CASSQEAGGHNQPQHF.

J is TRBJ1-2 and V is TRBV6-5, with 10 bases matching TRBD1. Germline values: CDR1 MNHEY, CDR2 SVGAGI. The V and J ends lost 2 bases and 5 bases, in that order; junction bases with no gene match: 5. The CDR3 has 15 residues. The CDR3 reads CASSYRGTGVYGYTF. The CDR3 bases are TGTGCCAGCAGTTACCGCGGGACAGGGGTTTATGGCTACACCTTC.

V is TRBV20-1 and J is TRBJ1-2; 9 bases align to TRBD1. V shed 3 bases and J 3 bases; nucleotides not matched to a gene: 2. The length of the CDR3 is 13 residues. Germline loops: CDR1 DFQATT, CDR2 SNEGSKA (reference sequence). The CDR3 DNA sequence: TGCAGTGCTAGCCGGACAGGGGACTATGGCTACACCTTC. Protein: CSASRTGDYGYTF.

V is TRBV29-1 and J is TRBJ2-7; 7 bases are shared with TRBD1. CDR1 and CDR2 (germline): SQVTM, ANQGSEA. The trim removed 2 bases at V and 5 bases at J, leaving 9 bases unmatched. This CDR3 has 14 residues. The CDR3 loop reads CSVETLTGVNEQYF. The CDR3 coding sequence is TGCAGCGTTGAAACGCTTACAGGGGTTAACGAGCAGTACTTC.

This sequence joins TRBV18 and TRBJ2-3; TRBD1 agrees at 8 bases. Germline loops: CDR1 KGHSH, CDR2 LQKENI. The CDR3 runs 14 residues. V lost 6 bases and J lost 2; bases outside the gene matches: 4. CDR3 protein: CASSGTGYTDTQYF. CDR3 in DNA: TGTGCCAGCTCGGGGACAGGCTACACAGATACGCAGTATTTT.

V and J are TRBV6-5 and TRBJ2-4, with D hard to call. Germline V gene lookup returns CDR1 MNHEY and CDR2 SVGAGI. CDR3 size: 15 residues. The ends were cut back, 0 bases at V and 0 bases at J, with 6 bases in the middle. The CDR3 sequence: CASSYSTLAKNIQYF. The CDR3 DNA reads TGTGCCAGCAGTTACTCGACGCTAGCCAAAAACATTCAGTACTTC.

The chain combines TRBV6-2 or TRBV6-3 with TRBJ1-5; 10 nucleotides match TRBD1. CDR3 length: 14 amino acids. The junction had 5 bases not matched to a gene; V was cut back by 6 bases and J by 6 bases. Looked up from germline, CDR1 is MNHEY and CDR2 is SVGEGT. The CDR3 nucleotides read TGTGCCAGCAGAAGACAGGGGGCGAGTCAGCCCCAGCATTTT. This sequence encodes CASRRQGASQPQHF.

This clonotype was recorded many times. The chain carries TRBV21-1 and TRBJ2-5; TRBD2, as called in the table, went unchecked against the DNA. TRBV21-1 is deemed a pseudogene. The CDR3 length is 18 residues. The CDR3 reads CASSKVGLADLYQETQYF. The CDR3 nucleotides are TGTGCCAGCAGCAAAGTTGGGCTAGCGGACCTGTACCAAGAGACCCAGTACTTC.

The table lists this clonotype with a few counts. The V call is TRBV27, the J call TRBJ2-7; D not resolved. The ends were cut back, 8 bases at V and 2 bases at J, with 22 bases in the middle. CDR3 length equals 16 residues. The V gene's germline CDR1 is MNHEY and CDR2 SMNVEV (reference sequence). CDR3 bases: TGTGCCAGCGGTAATATGGGATCGGCCCTTGCCTACGAGCAGTACTTC. Protein sequence: CASGNMGSALAYEQYF.

The V and J genes are TRBV5-4 and TRBJ2-3; D gene unclear. The CDR3 is 13 amino acids. Germline V CDR1 and CDR2: SGHNT, YYREEE (reference sequence). The V and J ends lost 1 base and 6 bases respectively, with 9 bases between them. CDR3 in DNA: TGTGCCAGCAGCTTGTTCGGTGCGGATACGCAGTATTTT. Protein product: CASSLFGADTQYF.

This clonotype was found many times. The chain is built from TRBV2 and TRBJ1-1, with a possible D match to TRBD1 (6 bases). V was pared by 7 bases and J by 1 base, with 13 bases between. CDR1 and CDR2 (germline): SNHLY, FYNNEI. This CDR3 contains 14 residues. This CDR3 is CASTAEGGNTEAFF. The CDR3 coding sequence is TGTGCCAGCACAGCCGAAGGGGGGAACACTGAAGCTTTCTTT.

The J gene is TRBJ1-2, the V gene TRBV9; D unresolved. Germline CDR1 is SGDLS and CDR2 is YYNGEE. V was trimmed by 0 bases and J by 2 bases, leaving 8 bases between them. CDR3 length equals 14 residues. The CDR3 region is CASSVGAGNYGYTF. Here the CDR3 DNA reads TGTGCCAGCAGCGTAGGGGCAGGAAACTATGGCTACACCTTC.

This chain joins TRBV4-1 and TRBJ2-3, with D possibly TRBD2 on 6 matching bases. Trimming pared 0 bases from V and 4 bases from J, leaving 8 bases between. This CDR3 is built from 14 residues. CDR1 is MGHRA and CDR2 is YSYEKL in the germline V gene. The CDR3 region has the DNA TGCGCCAGCAGCCAAGATACGGGGGCAGATACGCAGTATTTT. Protein product: CASSQDTGADTQYF.

This clonotype was observed a few times. The V gene is TRBV5-5, the J gene TRBJ1-3; TRBD1 matches 8 bases. The V gene's germline CDR1 is SGHKS and CDR2 YYEKEE (reference sequence). The CDR3 runs 13 residues. V was pared by 4 bases and J by 4 bases, with 1 base of the junction left unmatched. CDR3 DNA sequence: TGTGCCAGCAGCGGGGACAGGGGAAACACCATATATTTT. Amino acids: CASSGDRGNTIYF.

This clonotype was observed a few times. This rearrangement joins TRBV15 to TRBJ2-1; D is undetermined. The length of the CDR3 is 12 residues. Looked up from germline, CDR1 is LNHNV and CDR2 is YYDKDF (reference sequence). V was shortened by 1 base and J by 10 bases, with 8 bases between the two germline ends. In DNA form, the CDR3 reads TGTGCCACCAGCAGAGTAGAGGCCGAGCAGTTCTTC. This translates into CATSRVEAEQFF.

This clonotype was detected a few times. The chain uses TRBV12-3 or TRBV12-4 and TRBJ1-2; possibly TRBD1 for D (5 bases). The CDR3 has 14 amino acids. With 6 bases removed from V and 4 bases from J, the gap between germline ends came to 15 bases. The CDR3 region is CASRGTAGGYGYTF. The CDR3 coding sequence is TGTGCCAGCAGGGGGACCGCCGGAGGCTATGGCTACACCTTC.

The rearrangement links TRBV12-3 or TRBV12-4 to TRBJ2-5, with TRBD2 identical over 10 bases. V was pared by 5 bases and J by 3 bases, with 9 bases of the junction left unmatched. The CDR3 runs 16 residues. Here the CDR3 reads CASSPGTSDRKETQYF. DNA of the CDR3: TGTGCCAGCAGTCCCGGGACTAGCGATCGAAAAGAGACCCAGTACTTC.

In this sample, this clonotype turned up many times. The V call is TRBV5-6, the J call TRBJ2-1; possibly TRBD2 for D (7 bases). In germline, CDR1 is SGHDT, CDR2 YYEEEE. V was trimmed by 1 base and J by 4 bases, leaving 12 bases between them. The CDR3 is 15 residues long. CDR3 amino acids: CASSLRGGSYNEQFF. CDR3 nucleotides: TGTGCCAGCAGCTTGAGGGGGGGCAGTTACAATGAGCAGTTCTTC.